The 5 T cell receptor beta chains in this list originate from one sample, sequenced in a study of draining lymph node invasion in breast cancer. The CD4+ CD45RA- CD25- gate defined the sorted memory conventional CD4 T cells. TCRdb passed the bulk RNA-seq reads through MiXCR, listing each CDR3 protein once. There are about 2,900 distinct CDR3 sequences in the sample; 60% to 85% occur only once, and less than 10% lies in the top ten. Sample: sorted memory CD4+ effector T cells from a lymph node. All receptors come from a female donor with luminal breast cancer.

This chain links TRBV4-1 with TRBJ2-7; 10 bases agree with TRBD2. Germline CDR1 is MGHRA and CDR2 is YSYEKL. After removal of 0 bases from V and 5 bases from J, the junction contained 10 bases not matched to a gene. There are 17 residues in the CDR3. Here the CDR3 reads CASSQDERGGVKNEQYF. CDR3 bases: TGCGCCAGCAGCCAAGACGAGCGGGGGGGGGTCAAAAACGAGCAGTACTTC.

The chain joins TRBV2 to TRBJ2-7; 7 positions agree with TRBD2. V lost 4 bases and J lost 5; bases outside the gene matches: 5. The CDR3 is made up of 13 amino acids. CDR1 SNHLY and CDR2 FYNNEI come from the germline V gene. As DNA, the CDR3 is TGTGCCAGCAGTGGGCGGGAGAGGGACGAGCAGTACTTC. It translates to CASSGRERDEQYF.

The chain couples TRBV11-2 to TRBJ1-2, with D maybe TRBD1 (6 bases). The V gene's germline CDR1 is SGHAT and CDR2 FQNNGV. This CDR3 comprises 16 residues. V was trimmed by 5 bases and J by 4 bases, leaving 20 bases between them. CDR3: CASSPQRGESSYGYTF. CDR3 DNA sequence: TGTGCCAGCAGCCCTCAGAGGGGGGAATCGTCCTATGGCTACACCTTC. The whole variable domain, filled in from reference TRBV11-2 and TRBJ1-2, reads EAGVAQSPRYKIIEKRQSVAFWCNPISGHATLYWYQQILGQGPKLLIQFQNNGVVDDSQLPKDRFSAERLKGVDSTLKIQPAKLEDSAVYLCASSPQRGESSYGYTFGSGTRLTVV.

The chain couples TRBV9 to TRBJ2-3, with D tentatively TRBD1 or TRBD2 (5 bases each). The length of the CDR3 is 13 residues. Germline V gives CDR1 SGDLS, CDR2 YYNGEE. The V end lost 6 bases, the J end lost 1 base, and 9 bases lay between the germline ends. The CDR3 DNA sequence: TGTGCCAGCAACAGAGGGGGCACAGATACGCAGTATTTT. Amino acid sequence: CASNRGGTDTQYF.

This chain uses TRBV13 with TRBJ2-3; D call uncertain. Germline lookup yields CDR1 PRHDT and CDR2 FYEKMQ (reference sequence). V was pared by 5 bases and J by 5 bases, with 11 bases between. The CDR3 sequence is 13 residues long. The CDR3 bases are TGTGCCAGCAGCCCTAGTTCCCAAGATACGCAGTATTTT. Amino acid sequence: CASSPSSQDTQYF.